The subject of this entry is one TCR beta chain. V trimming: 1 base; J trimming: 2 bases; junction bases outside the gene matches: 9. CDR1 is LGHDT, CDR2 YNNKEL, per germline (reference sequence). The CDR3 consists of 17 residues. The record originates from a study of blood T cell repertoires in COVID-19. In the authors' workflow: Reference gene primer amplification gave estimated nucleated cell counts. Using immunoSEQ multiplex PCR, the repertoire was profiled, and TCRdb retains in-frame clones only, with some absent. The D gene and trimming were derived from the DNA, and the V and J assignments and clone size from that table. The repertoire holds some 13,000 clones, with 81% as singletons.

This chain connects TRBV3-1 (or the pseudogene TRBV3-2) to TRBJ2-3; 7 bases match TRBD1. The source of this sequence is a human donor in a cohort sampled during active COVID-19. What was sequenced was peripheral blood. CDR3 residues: CASSQGFGTDNTDTQYF. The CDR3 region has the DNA TGTGCCAGCAGCCAAGGGTTCGGGACAGACAACACAGATACGCAGTATTTT.